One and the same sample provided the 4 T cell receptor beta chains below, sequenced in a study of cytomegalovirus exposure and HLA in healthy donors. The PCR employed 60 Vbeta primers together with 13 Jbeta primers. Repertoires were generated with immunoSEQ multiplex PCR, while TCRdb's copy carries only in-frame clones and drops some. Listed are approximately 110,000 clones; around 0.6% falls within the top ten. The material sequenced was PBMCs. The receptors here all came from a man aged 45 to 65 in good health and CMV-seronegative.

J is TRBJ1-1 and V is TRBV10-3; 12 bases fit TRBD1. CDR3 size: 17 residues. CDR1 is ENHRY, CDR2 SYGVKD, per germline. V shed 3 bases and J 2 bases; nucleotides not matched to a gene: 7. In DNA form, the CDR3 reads TGTGCCATCAGTGACCCACGGGACAGGGGGCTTAACACTGAAGCTTTCTTT. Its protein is CAISDPRDRGLNTEAFF.

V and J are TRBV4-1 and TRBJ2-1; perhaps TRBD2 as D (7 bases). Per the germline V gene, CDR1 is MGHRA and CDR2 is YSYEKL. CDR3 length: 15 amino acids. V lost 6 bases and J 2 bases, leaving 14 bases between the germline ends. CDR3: CASRFGGAPYNEQFF. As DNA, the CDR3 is TGCGCCAGCAGGTTTGGGGGGGCACCCTACAATGAGCAGTTCTTC.

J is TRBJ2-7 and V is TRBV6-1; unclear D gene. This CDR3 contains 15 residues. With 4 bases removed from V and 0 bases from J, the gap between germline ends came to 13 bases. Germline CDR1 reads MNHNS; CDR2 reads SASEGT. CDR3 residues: CASSVRRVNSYEQYF. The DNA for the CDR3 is TGTGCCAGCAGTGTACGTAGAGTAAACTCCTACGAGCAGTACTTC.

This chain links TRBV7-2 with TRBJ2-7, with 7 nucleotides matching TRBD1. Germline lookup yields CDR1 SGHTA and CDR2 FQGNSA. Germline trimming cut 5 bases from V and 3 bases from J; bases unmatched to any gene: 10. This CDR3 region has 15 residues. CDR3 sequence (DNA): TGTGCCAGCAGCCCCTCAAGAGACAGGGTCTACGAGCAGTACTTC. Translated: CASSPSRDRVYEQYF.